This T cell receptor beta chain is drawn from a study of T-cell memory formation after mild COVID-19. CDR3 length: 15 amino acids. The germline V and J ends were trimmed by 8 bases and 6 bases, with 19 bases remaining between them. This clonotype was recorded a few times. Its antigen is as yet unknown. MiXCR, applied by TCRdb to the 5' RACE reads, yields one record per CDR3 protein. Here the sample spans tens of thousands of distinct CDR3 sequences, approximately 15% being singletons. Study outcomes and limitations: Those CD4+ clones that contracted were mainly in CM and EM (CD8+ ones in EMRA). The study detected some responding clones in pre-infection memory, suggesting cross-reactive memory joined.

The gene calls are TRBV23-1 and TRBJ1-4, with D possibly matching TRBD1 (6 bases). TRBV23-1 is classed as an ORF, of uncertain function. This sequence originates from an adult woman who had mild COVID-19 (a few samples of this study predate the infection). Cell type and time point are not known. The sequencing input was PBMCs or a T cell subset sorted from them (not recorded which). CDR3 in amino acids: CASDRLGASHEKLFF. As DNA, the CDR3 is TGCGCCAGCGATCGGCTGGGGGCCTCCCATGAAAAACTGTTTTTT.